This TCR beta chain was observed in a study of response to subunit inactivated influenza vaccine. TCRdb re-analysed the RT-PCR reads in MiXCR, keeping a single row per CDR3 protein. The sample lists roughly 570,000 distinct CDR3 sequences, under 15% occurring once. This CDR3 has 17 amino acids. V lost 1 base, J lost 0 bases, and 3 bases stayed unmatched. Per the germline V gene, CDR1 is LNHNV and CDR2 is YYDKDF (reference sequence). This clonotype was observed at least ten times. Sequencing used PBMCs from blood, obtained around seven weeks after vaccination. The V call is TRBV15, the J call TRBJ2-1; 10 bases are shared with TRBD2. The receptor's source is a man aged 45-60 years who received an inactivated influenza vaccine. CDR3 sequence: CATSRASGGFSYNEQFF. The CDR3 DNA is TGTGCCACCAGCAGAGCTAGCGGGGGCTTCTCCTACAATGAGCAGTTCTTC.